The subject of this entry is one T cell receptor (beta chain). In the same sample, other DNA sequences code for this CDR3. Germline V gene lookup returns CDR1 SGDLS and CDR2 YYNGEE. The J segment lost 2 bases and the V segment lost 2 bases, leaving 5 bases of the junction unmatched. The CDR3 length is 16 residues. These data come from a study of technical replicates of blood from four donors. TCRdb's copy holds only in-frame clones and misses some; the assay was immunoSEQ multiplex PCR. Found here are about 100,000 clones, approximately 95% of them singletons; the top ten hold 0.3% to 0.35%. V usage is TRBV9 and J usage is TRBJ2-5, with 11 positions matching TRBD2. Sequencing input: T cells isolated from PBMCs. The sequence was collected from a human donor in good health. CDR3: CASSVGGTSGQETQYF. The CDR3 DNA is TGTGCCAGCAGCGTCGGGGGGACTAGCGGACAAGAGACCCAGTACTTC.